There are a few counts of the clone carrying this TCR beta chain. Its antigen is undetermined. The data were taken from a study of T-cell memory formation after mild COVID-19. Study-wide points: Day 15 to 85 contracting clones showed balanced CD4/CD8; day 15 to 37 expanders favored CD4+. Researchers report contracting CD4+ clones mostly in CM and EM, with CD8+ clones in EMRA.

TCRdb reprocessed the 5' RACE reads via MiXCR and lists one record per CDR3 protein. In the table there are 450,000 to 700,000 distinct CDR3 sequences, roughly 18% of which are singletons. V lost 1 base, J lost 5 bases, and 4 bases stayed unmatched. CDR3 length equals 15 residues. The sequenced material came from PBMCs or a T cell subset sorted from them (not recorded which). The J gene is TRBJ1-1, the V gene TRBV12-3 or TRBV12-4; 10 nucleotides agree with TRBD1. This clonotype was obtained from an adult woman who had mild COVID-19 (a few samples of this study predate the infection). Cell type and time point are not known. CDR3 residues: CASSLEDRGYTEAFF. CDR3 coding DNA: TGTGCCAGCAGTTTAGAGGACAGGGGGTATACTGAAGCTTTCTTT.